This TCR beta chain is from a study of Graves' ophthalmopathy and Graves' hyperthyroidism. Study-level information: Blood was drawn at initial diagnosis, before any treatment. Overall study findings and caveats: Sensitivity of about 90% and specificity of roughly 80% were achieved when a 13-signature model separated ophthalmopathy from stable hyperthyroidism. Blood also held most thyroid clonotypes expanded above 0.001 frequency. The model's ophthalmopathy progression predictions had 55% to 71% sensitivity and about 72% specificity.

The TCR beta CDR3 regions underwent amplification from RNA transcripts. Scientists carried out first-round RT-PCR using HTBI primers and then a second-round multiplex PCR. TCRdb re-analysed the multiplex PCR reads in MiXCR, keeping a single row per CDR3 protein. The sample has under 350,000 distinct CDR3 sequences, 15% to 20% seen once. This clonotype was recorded at least ten times. Its target is not known. The sample taken for sequencing was peripheral blood. The receptor comes from an adult man with Graves' ophthalmopathy.

The CDR3 nucleotides are TGCAGTGCGCCCCCGAGACCCAACGCCAACGAGCAGTACTTC. The encoded protein is CSAPPRPNANEQYF. The chain recombines TRBV20-1 with TRBJ2-7; D gene unclear. The length of the CDR3 is 14 residues. CDR1 is DFQATT and CDR2 is SNEGSKA in the germline V gene (reference sequence). The V and J ends lost 6 bases and 5 bases respectively, with 20 bases between them.